A selection of T cell receptor beta chains follows, all from one sample in a study of shared clonotypes between healthy human individuals. The table came from immunoSEQ multiplex PCR; TCRdb's copy has only in-frame clones and leaves some out. The table lists some 2,500,000 clones, approximately 93% of them singletons. Material for sequencing was naive CD4+ T cells from PBMCs. Receptors originate from a man aged 18 to 30 in good health. Some clones in this sample may be carry-over from other donors' samples. CDR3s include the opening cysteine and the closing phenylalanine or tryptophan. Each record gives: clone size, D gene, V gene, J gene, CDR3 protein, CDR3 DNA. D genes are given only for firm matches. Expanded clones are given a class, and other clones once, few, many or no size at all.

.	TRBD2	TRBV7-8	TRBJ2-1	CASSSARAGGPYNEQFF	TGTGCCAGCAGCTCAGCCCGGGCGGGAGGGCCCTACAATGAGCAGTTCTTC
.	TRBD1	TRBV5-1	TRBJ2-7	CASSEGTGGYEQYF	TGCGCCAGCAGCGAAGGGACAGGGGGTTACGAGCAGTACTTC
.	.	TRBV7-2	TRBJ2-5	CASSPRGPEPAETQYF	TGTGCCAGCAGCCCCAGGGGCCCCGAGCCCGCAGAGACCCAGTACTTC
.	.	TRBV7-6	TRBJ2-3	CASSLRGQDTQYF	TGTGCCAGCAGCTTAAGGGGCCAAGATACGCAGTATTTT
.	.	TRBV12-5	TRBJ2-1	CASGLEDSHNEQFF	TGTGCTAGTGGTTTGGAGGACTCTCACAATGAGCAGTTCTTC
.	.	TRBV7-9	TRBJ2-2	CASSTNKNTGELFF	TGTGCCAGCAGCACCAACAAGAACACCGGGGAGCTGTTTTTT
once	TRBD1	TRBV29-1	TRBJ1-3	CSVLTGGPGNTIYF	TGCAGCGTTCTGACAGGGGGTCCTGGAAACACCATATATTTT
.	TRBD1	TRBV6-5	TRBJ1-1	CASSYRQGYTEAFF	TGTGCCAGCAGTTACCGACAGGGGTACACTGAAGCTTTCTTT
.	TRBD2	TRBV5-4	TRBJ2-3	CASSPGTSNTDTQYF	TGTGCCAGCAGCCCAGGGACTAGTAATACAGATACGCAGTATTTT
.	.	TRBV18	TRBJ1-3	CASSGGSWFGNTIYF	TGTGCCAGCTCAGGAGGAAGTTGGTTTGGAAACACCATATATTTT
once	TRBD1	TRBV27	TRBJ2-7	CASRDRGHEQYF	TGTGCCAGCAGGGACAGGGGGCATGAGCAGTACTTC
.	TRBD2	TRBV19	TRBJ2-5	CATHPRERGEETQYF	TGTGCCACTCACCCCCGGGAGCGGGGGGAAGAGACCCAGTACTTC
.	.	TRBV19	TRBJ2-7	CASSRVPGSVLEQYF	TGTGCCAGTAGTAGGGTCCCGGGTTCCGTCCTCGAGCAGTACTTC
.	.	TRBV2	TRBJ2-2	CASTGRAANTGELFF	TGTGCCAGCACGGGCCGAGCGGCGAACACCGGGGAGCTGTTTTTT
.	.	TRBV5-1	TRBJ1-5	CASSLGSGEPQHF	TGCGCCAGCAGCTTGGGTTCCGGGGAGCCCCAGCATTTT
.	.	TRBV6-5	TRBJ1-2	CASSSRNYGYTF	TGTGCCAGCAGTTCCCGTAACTATGGCTACACCTTC
.	.	TRBV29-1	TRBJ1-1	CSVVGLVGATEAFF	TGCAGCGTTGTGGGGCTGGTAGGTGCCACTGAAGCTTTCTTT
.	.	TRBV5-8	TRBJ2-7	CASSLAGLAFYEQYF	TGTGCCAGCAGCTTGGCCGGGCTAGCGTTCTACGAGCAGTACTTC
.	.	TRBV6-6	TRBJ2-6	CASSSAPGGANVLTF	TGTGCCAGCAGCTCCGCCCCGGGAGGGGCCAACGTCCTGACTTTC
.	.	TRBV10-3	TRBJ1-3	CAISEIRALAGNTIYF	TGTGCCATCAGTGAGATAAGGGCTCTAGCAGGAAACACCATATATTTT
.	TRBD2	TRBV28	TRBJ2-1	CASSLLSGAGGLNEQFF	TGTGCCAGCAGTTTACTGTCTGGGGCGGGAGGGCTCAATGAGCAGTTCTTC
.	TRBD2	TRBV29-1	TRBJ2-1	CSGSGLAGSRGQFF	TGCAGCGGATCTGGACTAGCGGGATCTCGGGGCCAGTTCTTC
.	.	TRBV5-4	TRBJ2-1	CASSLGSSSHNEQFF	TGTGCCAGCAGCTTGGGGTCTAGCTCCCACAATGAGCAGTTCTTC
.	.	TRBV10-2	TRBJ1-2	CASSESIIGRRRIYGYTF	TGCGCCAGCAGTGAGTCGATCATTGGACGGCGGCGCATCTATGGCTACACCTTC
.	.	TRBV11-2	TRBJ2-7	CASSSDSVSYEQYF	TGTGCCAGCAGCTCGGACAGCGTCTCCTACGAGCAGTACTTC
.	TRBD1	TRBV28	TRBJ2-1	CASSFSGTAPTGNEQFF	TGTGCCAGCAGTTTCTCTGGGACAGCTCCAACAGGGAATGAGCAGTTCTTC
.	TRBD1	TRBV27	TRBJ1-5	CASSPGGAGNQPQHF	TGTGCCAGCAGTCCAGGGGGCGCGGGCAATCAGCCCCAGCATTTT
.	TRBD2	TRBV5-1	TRBJ2-7	CASSGGLAGGPAGEQYF	TGCGCCAGCAGCGGGGGACTAGCGGGAGGGCCTGCGGGGGAGCAGTACTTC
.	.	TRBV5-6	TRBJ1-1	CASSLDRLNTEAFF	TGTGCCAGCAGCTTAGACAGGTTGAACACTGAAGCTTTCTTT
.	.	TRBV19	TRBJ1-5	CASSLTAKLQPQHF	TGTGCCAGTAGTTTGACAGCTAAGCTTCAGCCCCAGCATTTT
.	.	TRBV5-1	TRBJ2-5	CASSFQGGEETQYF	TGCGCCAGCAGCTTCCAGGGAGGCGAAGAGACCCAGTACTTC
.	.	TRBV11-2	TRBJ2-1	CASSLGGPENEQFF	TGTGCCAGCAGCTTAGGGGGACCTGAAAATGAGCAGTTCTTC
few	.	TRBV9	TRBJ1-1	CASSVGGAPEAFF	TGTGCCAGCAGCGTAGGTGGGGCCCCTGAAGCTTTCTTT
.	.	TRBV18	TRBJ2-1	CASSPAWATYNEQFF	TGTGCCAGCTCACCAGCCTGGGCCACCTACAATGAGCAGTTCTTC
once	TRBD2	TRBV2	TRBJ2-7	CASLRTSVYEQYF	TGTGCCAGCTTAAGGACTAGTGTCTACGAGCAGTACTTC
.	.	TRBV19	TRBJ1-4	CASLRLGTNEKLFF	TGTGCCAGCCTCAGATTGGGAACTAATGAAAAACTGTTTTTT
.	TRBD1	TRBV7-9	TRBJ1-4	CASSRGDSNEKLFF	TGTGCCAGCAGTAGAGGGGACAGCAATGAAAAACTGTTTTTT
.	TRBD2	TRBV4-1	TRBJ2-2	CASSQPPGGSYTGELFF	TGCGCCAGCAGCCAACCCCCGGGAGGGAGCTACACCGGGGAGCTGTTTTTT
.	.	TRBV5-1	TRBJ2-1	CASSASRNEQFF	TGCGCCAGCAGCGCCTCTAGGAATGAGCAGTTCTTC
.	.	TRBV4-1	TRBJ1-1	CASSQDSGITEAFF	TGCGCCAGCAGCCAAGATTCAGGGATCACTGAAGCTTTCTTT